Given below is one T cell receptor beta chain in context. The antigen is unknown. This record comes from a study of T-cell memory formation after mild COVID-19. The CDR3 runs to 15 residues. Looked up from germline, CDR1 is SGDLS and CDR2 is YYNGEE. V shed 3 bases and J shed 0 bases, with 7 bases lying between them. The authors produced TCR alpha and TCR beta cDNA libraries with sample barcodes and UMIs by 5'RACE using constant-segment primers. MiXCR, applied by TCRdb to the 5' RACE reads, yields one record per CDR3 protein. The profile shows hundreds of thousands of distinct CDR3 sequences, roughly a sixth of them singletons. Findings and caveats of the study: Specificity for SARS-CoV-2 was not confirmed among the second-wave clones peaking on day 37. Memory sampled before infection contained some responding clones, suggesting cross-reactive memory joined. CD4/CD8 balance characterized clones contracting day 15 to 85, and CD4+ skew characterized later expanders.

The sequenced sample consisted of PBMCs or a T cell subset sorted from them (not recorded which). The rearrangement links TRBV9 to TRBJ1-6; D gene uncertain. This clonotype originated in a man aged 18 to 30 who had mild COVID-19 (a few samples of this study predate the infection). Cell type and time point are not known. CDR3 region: CASSGGDSYNSPLHF. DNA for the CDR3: TGTGCCAGCAGCGGCGGAGACTCCTATAATTCACCCCTCCACTTT.